Shown below are 5 T cell receptor beta chains from a single sample sequenced in a study of blood T cell repertoires in COVID-19. Clones were read by immunoSEQ multiplex PCR, and TCRdb kept only the in-frame ones, dropping some. The profile shows 120,000 to 150,000 clones, 88% of them singletons. The sequencing sample was made of peripheral blood. Receptors originate from a human donor in a cohort sampled during active COVID-19.

This clone was observed a single time. The chain uses TRBV5-1 and TRBJ2-6; D might be TRBD2 (5 bases). V was shortened by 0 bases and J by 2 bases, with 9 bases between the two germline ends. Germline CDR1 and CDR2: SGHRS and YFSETQ. CDR3 size: 16 residues. DNA for the CDR3: TGCGCCAGCAGCTTGGCTCCGGGGACTGGGGCCAACGTCCTGACTTTC. It is translated as CASSLAPGTGANVLTF.

V and J are TRBV27 and TRBJ1-3, with D hard to call. Germline V gene lookup returns CDR1 MNHEY and CDR2 SMNVEV (reference sequence). The germline V and J ends were trimmed by 3 bases and 4 bases, with 19 bases remaining between them. The CDR3 spans 17 residues. Here the CDR3 reads CASSFIGPEGRGNTIYF. The CDR3 DNA follows: TGTGCCAGCAGTTTCATAGGTCCTGAGGGTAGGGGAAACACCATATATTTT.

The V gene is TRBV7-2, the J gene TRBJ2-1; 7 bases agree with TRBD1. CDR1 is SGHTA, CDR2 FQGNSA, per germline. This CDR3 region has 14 residues. V was pared by 6 bases and J by 5 bases, with 7 bases of the junction left unmatched. This CDR3 is CASSPTGSHNEQFF. The CDR3 region has the DNA TGTGCCAGCAGTCCGACAGGGTCCCACAATGAGCAGTTCTTC.

V is TRBV9 and J is TRBJ2-3; 9 bases map to TRBD2. This CDR3 spans 16 amino acids. The V and J ends lost 3 bases and 2 bases, in that order; junction bases with no gene match: 7. Looked up from germline, CDR1 is SGDLS and CDR2 is YYNGEE. CDR3 in DNA: TGTGCCAGCAGCGGCGGGAGGGCCGCTTCCACAGATACGCAGTATTTT. This codes for CASSGGRAASTDTQYF.

The V and J genes are TRBV28 and TRBJ1-6; D is uncertain. Germline V CDR1 and CDR2: MDHEN, SYDVKM. Trimming took off 9 bases at V and 7 bases at J, with 13 bases between the two ends. The CDR3 has 13 amino acids. The CDR3, as DNA: TGTGCCAGTCGTACTTGGTTAAATTCACCCCTCCACTTT. Translating gives CASRTWLNSPLHF.